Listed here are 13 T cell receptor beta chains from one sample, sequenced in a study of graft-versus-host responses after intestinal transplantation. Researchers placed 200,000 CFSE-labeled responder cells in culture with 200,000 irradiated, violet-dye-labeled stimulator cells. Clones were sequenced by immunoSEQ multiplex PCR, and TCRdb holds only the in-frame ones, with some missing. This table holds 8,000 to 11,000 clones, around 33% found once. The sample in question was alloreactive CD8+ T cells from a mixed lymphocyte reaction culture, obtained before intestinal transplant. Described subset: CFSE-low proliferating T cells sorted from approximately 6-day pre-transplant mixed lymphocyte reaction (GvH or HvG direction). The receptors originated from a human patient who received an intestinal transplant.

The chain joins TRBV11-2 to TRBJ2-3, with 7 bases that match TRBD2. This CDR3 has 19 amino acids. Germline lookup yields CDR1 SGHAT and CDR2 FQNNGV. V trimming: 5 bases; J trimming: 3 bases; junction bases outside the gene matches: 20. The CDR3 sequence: CASSLAPPLAALWTDTQYF. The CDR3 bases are TGTGCCAGCAGCCTAGCCCCCCCTCTAGCGGCCCTATGGACAGATACGCAGTATTTT.

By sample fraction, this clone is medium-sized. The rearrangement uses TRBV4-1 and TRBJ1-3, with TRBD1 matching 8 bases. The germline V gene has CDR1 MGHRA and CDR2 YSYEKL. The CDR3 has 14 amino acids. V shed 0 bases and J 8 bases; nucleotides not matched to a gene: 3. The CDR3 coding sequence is TGCGCCAGCAGCCAAGACAGGGGGCGGGACACCATATATTTT. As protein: CASSQDRGRDTIYF.

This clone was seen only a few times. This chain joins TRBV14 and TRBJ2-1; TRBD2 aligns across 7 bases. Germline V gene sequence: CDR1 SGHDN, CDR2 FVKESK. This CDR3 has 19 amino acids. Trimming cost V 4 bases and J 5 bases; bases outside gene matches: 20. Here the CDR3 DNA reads TGTGCCAGCAGCCTGACTAGCTCAACCTCCCTTAATTCTCACAATGAGCAGTTCTTC. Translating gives CASSLTSSTSLNSHNEQFF.

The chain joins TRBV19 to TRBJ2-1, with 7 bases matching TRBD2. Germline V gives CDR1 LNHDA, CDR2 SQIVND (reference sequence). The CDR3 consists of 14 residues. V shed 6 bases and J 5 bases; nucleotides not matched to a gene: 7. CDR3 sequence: CASRGGRVDNEQFF. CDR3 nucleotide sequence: TGTGCCAGTAGGGGGGGGAGGGTAGACAATGAGCAGTTCTTC.

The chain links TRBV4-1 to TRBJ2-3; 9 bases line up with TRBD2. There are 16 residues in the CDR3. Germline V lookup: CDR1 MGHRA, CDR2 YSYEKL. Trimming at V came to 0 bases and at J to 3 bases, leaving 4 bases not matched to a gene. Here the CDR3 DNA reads TGCGCCAGCAGCCAAGAGCTAGCGGGACCGACAGATACGCAGTATTTT. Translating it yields CASSQELAGPTDTQYF.

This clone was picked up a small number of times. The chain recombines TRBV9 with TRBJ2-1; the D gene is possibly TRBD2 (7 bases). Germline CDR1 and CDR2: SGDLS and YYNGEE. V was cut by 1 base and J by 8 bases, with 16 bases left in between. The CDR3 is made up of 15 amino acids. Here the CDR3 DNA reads TGTGCCAGCAGCGTATCAGTCGGGGGGCAGTATGAGCAGTTCTTC. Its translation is CASSVSVGGQYEQFF.

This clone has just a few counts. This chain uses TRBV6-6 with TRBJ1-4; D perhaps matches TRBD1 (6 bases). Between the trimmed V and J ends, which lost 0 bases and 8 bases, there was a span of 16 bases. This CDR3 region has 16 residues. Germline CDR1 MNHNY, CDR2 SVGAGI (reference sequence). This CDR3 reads CASSYSSEGGREKLFF. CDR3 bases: TGTGCCAGCAGTTACTCGAGTGAGGGGGGGAGAGAAAAACTGTTTTTT.

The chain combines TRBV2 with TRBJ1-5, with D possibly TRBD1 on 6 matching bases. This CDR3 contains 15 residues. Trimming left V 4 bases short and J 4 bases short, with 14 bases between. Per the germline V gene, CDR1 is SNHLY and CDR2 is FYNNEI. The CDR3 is CASSVQGKGNQPQHF. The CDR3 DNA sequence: TGTGCCAGCAGTGTACAGGGAAAGGGGAATCAGCCCCAGCATTTT.

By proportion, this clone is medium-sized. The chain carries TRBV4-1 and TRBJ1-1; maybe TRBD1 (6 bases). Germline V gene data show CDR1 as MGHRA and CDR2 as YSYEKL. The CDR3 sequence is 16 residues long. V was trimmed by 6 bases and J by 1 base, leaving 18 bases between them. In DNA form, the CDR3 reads TGCGCCAGCAGAGGGACCCCGGGACATAAGAACACTGAAGCTTTCTTT. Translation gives CASRGTPGHKNTEAFF.

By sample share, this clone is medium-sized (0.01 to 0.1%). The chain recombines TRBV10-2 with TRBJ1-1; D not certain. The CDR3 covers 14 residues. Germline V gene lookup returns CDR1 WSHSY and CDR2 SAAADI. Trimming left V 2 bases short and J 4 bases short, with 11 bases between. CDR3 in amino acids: CASSEGGWVTEAFF. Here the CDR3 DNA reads TGCGCCAGCAGTGAGGGAGGGTGGGTCACTGAAGCTTTCTTT.

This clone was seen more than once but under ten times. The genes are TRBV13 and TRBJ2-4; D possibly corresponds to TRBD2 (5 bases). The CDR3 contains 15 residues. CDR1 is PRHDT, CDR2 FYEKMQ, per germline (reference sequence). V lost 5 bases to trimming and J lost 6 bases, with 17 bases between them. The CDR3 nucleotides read TGTGCCAGCAGCCCGCGATCTTCGGCGGGAAACATTCAGTACTTC. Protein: CASSPRSSAGNIQYF. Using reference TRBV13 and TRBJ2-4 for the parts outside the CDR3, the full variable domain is AAGVIQSPRHLIKEKRETATLKCYPIPRHDTVYWYQQGPGQDPQFLISFYEKMQSDKGSIPDRFSAQQFSDYHSELNMSSLELGDSALYFCASSPRSSAGNIQYFGAGTRLSVL.

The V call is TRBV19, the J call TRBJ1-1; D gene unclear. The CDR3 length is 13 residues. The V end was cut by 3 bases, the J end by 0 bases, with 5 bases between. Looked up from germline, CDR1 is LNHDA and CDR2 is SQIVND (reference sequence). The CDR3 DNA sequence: TGTGCCAGTAGTATGGGCCTGAACACTGAAGCTTTCTTT. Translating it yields CASSMGLNTEAFF.

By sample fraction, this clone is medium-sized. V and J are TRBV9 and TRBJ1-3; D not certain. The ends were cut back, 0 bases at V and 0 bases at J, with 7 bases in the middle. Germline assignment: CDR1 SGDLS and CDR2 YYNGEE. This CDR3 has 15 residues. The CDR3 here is CASSVGEGSGNTIYF. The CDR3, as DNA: TGTGCCAGCAGCGTAGGGGAGGGCTCTGGAAACACCATATATTTT.